One and the same sample provided the 3 T cell receptor beta chains below, sequenced in a study of blood T cell repertoires in COVID-19. The assay was immunoSEQ multiplex PCR, and TCRdb's table has in-frame clones only and misses some. This repertoire shows 300,000 to 350,000 clones, around nine tenths found once; its top ten account for approximately 1%. The sample comprised PBMCs or T cells enriched from blood (not recorded which). Source of these receptors: a woman in her 30s who had been exposed to COVID-19.

This chain uses TRBV19 with TRBJ2-5; no reliable D call. Trimming took 5 bases from V and 1 from J, leaving 8 bases between them. Germline CDR1 LNHDA, CDR2 SQIVND (reference sequence). The CDR3 contains 13 residues. CDR3 in DNA: TGTGCCAGTAGTCCCCATTTCCAAGAGACCCAGTACTTC. This gives the protein CASSPHFQETQYF.

This chain links TRBV25-1 with TRBJ1-4; D is unclear. Germline CDR1 reads MGHDK; CDR2 reads SYGVNS. V lost 4 bases to trimming and J lost 3 bases, with 15 bases between them. The CDR3 is 16 residues long. The chain's CDR3 is CASSASWRAPNEKLFF. CDR3 sequence (DNA): TGTGCCAGCAGTGCCAGCTGGCGGGCCCCTAATGAAAAACTGTTTTTT.

This clone was seen only a few times. V gene TRBV19 combines with J gene TRBJ2-6, with 8 bases that match TRBD1. Germline assignment: CDR1 LNHDA and CDR2 SQIVND (reference sequence). The CDR3 consists of 15 residues. V lost 10 bases, J lost 3 bases, and 8 bases stayed unmatched. CDR3 sequence: CATMQGARGANVLTF. As DNA, the CDR3 is TGTGCCACTATGCAGGGGGCGCGTGGGGCCAACGTCCTGACTTTC.